The T cell receptor beta chain described here comes from a study of regulatory T cells in long-lasting Graves disease. The time point is: newly diagnosed GD, antithyroid drugs for less than 3 months. Generation of the TCR library employed RNA extracted from PBMCs. Construction of the TCR beta libraries employed iRepertoire HTBI primers in conjunction with Arm-PCR of CDR3 regions. Using its own MiXCR run on the multiplex PCR reads, TCRdb lists one record per CDR3 protein. The sample includes 350,000 to 450,000 distinct CDR3 sequences, over 15% of them seen just once. The V gene's germline CDR1 is DFQATT and CDR2 SNEGSKA (reference sequence). V was pared by 6 bases and J by 4 bases, with 11 bases of the junction left unmatched. This CDR3 is 14 amino acids long. These same records also appear under a second study, on T cells in Graves' hyperthyroidism and ophthalmopathy.

The chain joins TRBV20-1 to TRBJ2-5; 7 bases are a match to TRBD2. The receptor was isolated from a man aged 40-50 years with Graves disease. Here the sequenced sample was peripheral blood mononuclear cells (PBMCs), taken at new diagnosis, from a patient treated with antithyroid drugs. The DNA of the CDR3 is TGCAGTGCCGGTGGGGCTAGCGGTGGAGAGACCCAGTACTTC. This codes for CSAGGASGGETQYF.